This T cell receptor (beta chain) was obtained from a study of blood T cells in healthy people across ages. It was with a sample-barcoded 5' primer and a J-beta primer mix that a second PCR of about 6 to 12 cycles was run. MiXCR was run by TCRdb on the 5' RACE reads, yielding one entry per CDR3 protein. Of more than 700,000 distinct CDR3 sequences in the sample, approximately 55% were seen once. The CDR3 extends over 13 amino acids. The V and J ends lost 1 base and 8 bases respectively, with 9 bases between them. CDR1 and CDR2 from the germline V gene are SEHNR and FQNEAQ (reference sequence). The authors drew approximately 10 milliliters of peripheral blood from each donor.

This sequence joins TRBV7-9 and TRBJ2-1; unclear D gene. The sequence derives from a man older than 75 in good health. Sequencing was carried out using blood. The CDR3 reads CASSLVRLHEQFF. The CDR3, as DNA: TGTGCCAGCAGCTTAGTACGTCTCCATGAGCAGTTCTTC.